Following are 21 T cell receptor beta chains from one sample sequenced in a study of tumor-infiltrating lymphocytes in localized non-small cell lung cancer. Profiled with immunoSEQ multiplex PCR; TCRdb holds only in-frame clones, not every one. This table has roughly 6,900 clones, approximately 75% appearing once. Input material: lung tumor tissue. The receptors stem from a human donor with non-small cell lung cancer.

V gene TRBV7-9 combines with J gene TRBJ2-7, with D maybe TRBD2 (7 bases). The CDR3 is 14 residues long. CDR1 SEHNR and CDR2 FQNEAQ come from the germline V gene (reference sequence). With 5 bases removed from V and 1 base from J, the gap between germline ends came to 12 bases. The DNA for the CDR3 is TGTGCCAGCAGCGTTGAGGGGGGGTCCTACGAGCAGTACTTC. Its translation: CASSVEGGSYEQYF. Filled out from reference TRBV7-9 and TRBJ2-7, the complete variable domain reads DTGVSQNPRHKITKRGQNVTFRCDPISEHNRLYWYRQTLGQGPEFLTYFQNEAQLEKSRLLSDRFSAERPKGSFSTLEIQRTEQGDSAMYLCASSVEGGSYEQYFGPGTRLTVT.

The CDR3 DNA reads TGTGCCAGTAGCTCCCTGGGCGGGGCCAACGTCCTGACTTTC. Residues: CASSSLGGANVLTF. The gene calls are TRBV19 and TRBJ2-6; D gene uncertain. Per the germline V gene, CDR1 is LNHDA and CDR2 is SQIVND (reference sequence). The CDR3 runs 14 residues. V was clipped by 6 bases and J by 4 bases, with 10 bases between them. Based on the CDR3 plus reference TRBV19 and TRBJ2-6, the full variable domain is DGGITQSPKYLFRKEGQNVTLSCEQNLNHDAMYWYRQDPGQGLRLIYYSQIVNDFQKGDIAEGYSVSREKKESFPLTVTSAQKNPTAFYLCASSSLGGANVLTFGAGSRLTVL.

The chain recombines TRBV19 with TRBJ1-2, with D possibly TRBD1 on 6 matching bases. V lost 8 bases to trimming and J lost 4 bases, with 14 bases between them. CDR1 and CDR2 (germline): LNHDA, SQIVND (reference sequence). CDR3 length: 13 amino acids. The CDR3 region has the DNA TGTGCCAGTGGCCTTCGGGGGGCCTATGGCTACACCTTC. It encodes CASGLRGAYGYTF.

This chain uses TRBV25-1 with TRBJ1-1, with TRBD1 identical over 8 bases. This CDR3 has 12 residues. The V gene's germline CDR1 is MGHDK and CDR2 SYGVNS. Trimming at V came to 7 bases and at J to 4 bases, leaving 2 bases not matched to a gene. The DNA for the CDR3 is TGTGCCAGCACGACAGGGGCCACTGAAGCTTTCTTT. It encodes CASTTGATEAFF.

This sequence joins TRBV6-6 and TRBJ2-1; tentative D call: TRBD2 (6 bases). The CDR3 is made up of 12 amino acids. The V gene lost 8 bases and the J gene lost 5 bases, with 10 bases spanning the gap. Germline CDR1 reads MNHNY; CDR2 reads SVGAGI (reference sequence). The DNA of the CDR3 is TGTGCCAGCCGACGCGGGGACAATGAGCAGTTCTTC. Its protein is CASRRGDNEQFF.

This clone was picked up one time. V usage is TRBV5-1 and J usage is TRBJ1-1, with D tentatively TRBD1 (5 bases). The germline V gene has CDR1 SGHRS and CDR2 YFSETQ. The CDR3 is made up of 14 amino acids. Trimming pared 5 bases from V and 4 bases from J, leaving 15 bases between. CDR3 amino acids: CASREYPGTTEAFF. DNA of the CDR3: TGCGCCAGCAGGGAGTACCCAGGGACCACTGAAGCTTTCTTT.

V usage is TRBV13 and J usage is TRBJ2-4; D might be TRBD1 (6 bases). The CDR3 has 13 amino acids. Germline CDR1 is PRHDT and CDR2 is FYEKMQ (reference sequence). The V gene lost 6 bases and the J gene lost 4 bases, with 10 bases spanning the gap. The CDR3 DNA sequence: TGTGCCAGCAGTTTACAGGGAAAAAACATTCAGTACTTC. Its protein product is CASSLQGKNIQYF. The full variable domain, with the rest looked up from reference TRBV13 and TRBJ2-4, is AAGVIQSPRHLIKEKRETATLKCYPIPRHDTVYWYQQGPGQDPQFLISFYEKMQSDKGSIPDRFSAQQFSDYHSELNMSSLELGDSALYFCASSLQGKNIQYFGAGTRLSVL.

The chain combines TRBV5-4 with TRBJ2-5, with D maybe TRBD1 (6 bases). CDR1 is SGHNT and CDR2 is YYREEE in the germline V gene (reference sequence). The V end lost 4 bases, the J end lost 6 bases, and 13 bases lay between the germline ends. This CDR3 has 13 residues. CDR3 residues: CASSLDSPQTQYF. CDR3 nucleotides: TGTGCCAGCAGCCTGGACAGCCCGCAGACCCAGTACTTC.

The CDR3 DNA follows: TGTGCCAGCAGTTACAACGGACAGGGAGGGTACGAGCAGTACTTC. This gives the protein CASSYNGQGGYEQYF. The rearrangement uses TRBV6-5 and TRBJ2-7; a weak D match, TRBD1 (8 bases). The CDR3 length is 15 residues. V lost 2 bases and J lost 4, with 15 bases in between. Per the germline V gene, CDR1 is MNHEY and CDR2 is SVGAGI.

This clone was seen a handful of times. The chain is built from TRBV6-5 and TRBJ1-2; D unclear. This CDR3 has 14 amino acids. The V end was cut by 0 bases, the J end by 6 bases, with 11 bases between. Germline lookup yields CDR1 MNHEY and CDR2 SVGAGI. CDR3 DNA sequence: TGTGCCAGCAGTTACTCCAGCTCCGGGAATGGCTACACCTTC. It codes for CASSYSSSGNGYTF.

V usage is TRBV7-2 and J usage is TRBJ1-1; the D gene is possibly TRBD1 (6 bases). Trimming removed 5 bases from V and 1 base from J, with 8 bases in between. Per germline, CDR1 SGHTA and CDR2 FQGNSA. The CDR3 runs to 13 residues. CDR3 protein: CASSLRGNTEAFF. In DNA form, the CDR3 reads TGTGCCAGCAGCCTCAGGGGGAACACTGAAGCTTTCTTT.

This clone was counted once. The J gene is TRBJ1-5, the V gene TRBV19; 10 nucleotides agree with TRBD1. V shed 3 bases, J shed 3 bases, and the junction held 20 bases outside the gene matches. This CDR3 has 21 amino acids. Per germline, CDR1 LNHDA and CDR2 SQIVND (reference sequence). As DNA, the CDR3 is TGTGCCAGTAGTATGGGGACTACGGGACAGGGGCGACCTTGGATCAATCAGCCCCAGCATTTT. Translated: CASSMGTTGQGRPWINQPQHF. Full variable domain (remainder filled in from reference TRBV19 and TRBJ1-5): DGGITQSPKYLFRKEGQNVTLSCEQNLNHDAMYWYRQDPGQGLRLIYYSQIVNDFQKGDIAEGYSVSREKKESFPLTVTSAQKNPTAFYLCASSMGTTGQGRPWINQPQHFGDGTRLSIL.

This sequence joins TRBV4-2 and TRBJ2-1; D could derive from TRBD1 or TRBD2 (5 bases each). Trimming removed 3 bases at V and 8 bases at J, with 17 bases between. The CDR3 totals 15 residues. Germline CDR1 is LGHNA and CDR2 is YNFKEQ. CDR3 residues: CASSHLLGTVDEQFF. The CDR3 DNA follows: TGTGCCAGCAGCCATCTCCTGGGGACGGTAGATGAGCAGTTCTTC.

CDR3 nucleotide sequence: TGTGCCAGCAGTTACTGGCTAGCGGGGGCCACCGGGGAGCTGTTTTTT. It yields the protein CASSYWLAGATGELFF. The chain employs TRBV6-5 and TRBJ2-2; 10 nucleotides match TRBD2. Germline lookup yields CDR1 MNHEY and CDR2 SVGAGI. This CDR3 has 16 amino acids. Trimming cost V 1 base and J 4 bases; bases outside gene matches: 3.

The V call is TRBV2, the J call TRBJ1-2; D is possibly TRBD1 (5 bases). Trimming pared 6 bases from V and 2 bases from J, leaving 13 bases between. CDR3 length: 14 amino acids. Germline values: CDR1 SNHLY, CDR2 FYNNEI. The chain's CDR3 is CASSRQGFNYGYTF. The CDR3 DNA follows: TGTGCCAGCAGCCGGCAGGGATTCAACTATGGCTACACCTTC.

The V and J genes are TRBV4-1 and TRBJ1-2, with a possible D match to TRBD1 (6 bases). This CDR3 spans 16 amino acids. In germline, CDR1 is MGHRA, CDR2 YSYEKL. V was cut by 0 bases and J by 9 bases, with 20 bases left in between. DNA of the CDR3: TGCGCCAGCAGCCAAGAGGGGACCAGGGGCTACCCTCGCTACACCTTC. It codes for CASSQEGTRGYPRYTF.

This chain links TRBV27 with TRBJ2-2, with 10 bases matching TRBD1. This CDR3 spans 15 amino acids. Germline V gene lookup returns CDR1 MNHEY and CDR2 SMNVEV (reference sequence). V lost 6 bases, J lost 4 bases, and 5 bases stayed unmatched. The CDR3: CASRRDRGTTGELFF. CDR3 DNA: TGTGCCAGCAGGCGGGACAGGGGTACCACCGGGGAGCTGTTTTTT.

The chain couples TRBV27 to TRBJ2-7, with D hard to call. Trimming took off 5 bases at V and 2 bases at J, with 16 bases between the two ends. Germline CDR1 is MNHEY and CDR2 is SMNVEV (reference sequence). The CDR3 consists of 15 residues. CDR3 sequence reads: CASSPPGRPAYEQYF. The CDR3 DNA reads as TGTGCCAGCAGTCCCCCCGGCAGACCTGCCTACGAGCAGTACTTC.

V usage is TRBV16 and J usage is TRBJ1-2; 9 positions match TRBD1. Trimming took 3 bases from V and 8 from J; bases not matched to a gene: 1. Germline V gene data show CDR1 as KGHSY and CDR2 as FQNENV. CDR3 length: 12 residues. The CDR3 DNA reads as TGTGCCAGCAGCCAGGGACAGGGAGGCTACACCTTC. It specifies CASSQGQGGYTF.

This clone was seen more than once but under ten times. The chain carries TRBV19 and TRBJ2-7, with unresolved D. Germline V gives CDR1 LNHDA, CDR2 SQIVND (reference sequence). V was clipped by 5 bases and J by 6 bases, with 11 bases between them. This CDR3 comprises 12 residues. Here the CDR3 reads CASSYSFGEQYF. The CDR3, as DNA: TGTGCCAGTAGTTATTCTTTCGGCGAGCAGTACTTC.

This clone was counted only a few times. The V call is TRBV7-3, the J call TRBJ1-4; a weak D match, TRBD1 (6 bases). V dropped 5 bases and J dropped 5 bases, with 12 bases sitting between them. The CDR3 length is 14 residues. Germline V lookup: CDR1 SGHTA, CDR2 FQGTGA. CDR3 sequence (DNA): TGTGCCAGCAGCACAGCAGGGGCGAATGAAAAACTGTTTTTT. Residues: CASSTAGANEKLFF. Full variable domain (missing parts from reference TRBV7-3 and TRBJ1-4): GAGVSQTPSNKVTEKGKYVELRCDPISGHTALYWYRQSLGQGPEFLIYFQGTGAADDSGLPNDRFFAVRPEGSVSTLKIQRTERGDSAVYLCASSTAGANEKLFFGSGTQLSVL.